Sequencing of this T cell receptor (beta chain) was carried out in a study of blood T cell repertoires in COVID-19. Participant age was roughly 18 to 95 years, and participants resided in 25 or so US areas. The table lists this clone with a count of one. CDR3 length: 15 residues. The germline V gene has CDR1 SGHRS and CDR2 YFSETQ. Trimming took 7 bases from V and 4 from J; bases not matched to a gene: 12. How the authors handled the data: Amplification of reference gene primers provided the estimated nucleated cell counts. Data came from immunoSEQ multiplex PCR; TCRdb stores just in-frame clones and leaves some out. V and J calls and clone size are copied from that table; D and trimming were computed from the DNA. The sample lists about 250,000 clones, approximately 78% seen once, with over 4% in the top ten.

This sequence originates from a middle-aged man who had been exposed to COVID-19. What was sequenced was PBMCs or T cells enriched from blood (not recorded which). The chain has TRBV5-1 and TRBJ2-7; 9 bases agree with TRBD2. The CDR3 spells CASDPEAGGLYEQYF. CDR3 nucleotides: TGCGCCAGCGACCCCGAGGCGGGAGGGTTGTACGAGCAGTACTTC.